Below, 24 T cell receptor beta chains from the same sample are listed, as sequenced in a study of shared clonotypes between healthy human individuals. Repertoires were generated with immunoSEQ multiplex PCR, while TCRdb's copy carries only in-frame clones and drops some. The data contain about 770,000 clones, roughly two thirds of them seen just once; the ten biggest clones take up under 2%. Sequenced input: memory CD4+ T cells sorted from blood. The subset is: CD45RA-negative fraction. The receptor set was obtained from a woman between 25 and 40 years old in good health.

This clone was seen a single time. The V and J genes are TRBV13 and TRBJ1-1; D is undetermined. V lost 1 base to trimming and J lost 9 bases, with 6 bases between them. CDR3 length: 11 residues. Germline V gene lookup returns CDR1 PRHDT and CDR2 FYEKMQ (reference sequence). The CDR3 sequence is CASSLEQKAFF. As DNA, the CDR3 is TGTGCCAGCAGCTTAGAACAGAAAGCTTTCTTT.

The rearrangement uses TRBV18 and TRBJ2-7, with 8 nucleotides matching TRBD1. This CDR3 is 14 amino acids long. With V trimmed by 6 bases and J by 6 bases, 10 bases remained unmatched. Germline CDR1 reads KGHSH; CDR2 reads LQKENI. This chain's CDR3 is CASSPGQASPEQYF. DNA for the CDR3: TGTGCCAGCTCCCCGGGACAGGCCTCCCCCGAGCAGTACTTC.

The count of this clone is one. V gene TRBV4-1 combines with J gene TRBJ1-3, with unresolved D. The CDR3 runs 17 residues. Trimming removed 4 bases from V and 1 base from J, with 17 bases in between. The germline V gene has CDR1 MGHRA and CDR2 YSYEKL. CDR3 region: CASSPAATAGSGNTIYF. CDR3 in DNA: TGCGCCAGCAGCCCTGCGGCCACCGCGGGGTCTGGAAACACCATATATTTT.

CDR3 DNA sequence: TGTGCCAGCAGCTTGGGGGCACAGGGGATTAACTATGGCTACACCTTC. Translating gives CASSLGAQGINYGYTF. The gene calls are TRBV5-4 and TRBJ1-2; 7 nucleotides align to TRBD1. After removal of 0 bases from V and 1 base from J, the junction contained 6 bases not matched to a gene. The CDR3 loop spans 16 amino acids. Germline V gene lookup returns CDR1 SGHNT and CDR2 YYREEE (reference sequence).

V gene TRBV6-6 combines with J gene TRBJ2-7, with 8 nucleotides matching TRBD1. Trimming at V came to 3 bases and at J to 3 bases, leaving 10 bases not matched to a gene. This CDR3 has 16 residues. Germline loops: CDR1 MNHNY, CDR2 SVGAGI (reference sequence). The CDR3: CASSYGQGREIYEQYF. The CDR3 coding sequence is TGTGCCAGCAGTTATGGACAGGGAAGGGAAATCTACGAGCAGTACTTC.

The chain recombines TRBV6-5 with TRBJ1-2, with D perhaps TRBD1 (5 bases). In germline, CDR1 is MNHEY, CDR2 SVGAGI. The CDR3 length is 16 residues. The ends were cut back, 2 bases at V and 8 bases at J, with 21 bases in the middle. Here the CDR3 reads CASSYIGGVRRYGYTF. CDR3 nucleotide sequence: TGTGCCAGCAGTTACATTGGAGGGGTTAGGCGTTACGGCTACACCTTC.

This clone was recorded at least ten times. The chain couples TRBV6-5 to TRBJ2-1; D is unclear. With 2 bases removed from V and 6 bases from J, the gap between germline ends came to 14 bases. This CDR3 region has 15 residues. Per the germline V gene, CDR1 is MNHEY and CDR2 is SVGAGI. The CDR3 region is CASSYDRWSGNEQFF. Written as DNA, the CDR3 is TGTGCCAGCAGTTACGACCGATGGTCGGGCAATGAGCAGTTCTTC.

The rearrangement joins TRBV2 to TRBJ2-1, with 14 bases fitting TRBD2. Germline CDR1 is SNHLY and CDR2 is FYNNEI. The CDR3 spans 15 residues. The V gene end was trimmed by 7 bases and the J gene end by 8 bases; junction bases not matched to a gene: 7. The CDR3 region is CASTRLAGGFDEQFF. In DNA form, the CDR3 reads TGTGCCAGCACCAGACTAGCGGGAGGGTTTGATGAGCAGTTCTTC.

Comments on this clone: The same CDR3 can be traced to other DNA sequences in this sample. The rearrangement joins TRBV14 to TRBJ2-5; TRBD2 agrees at 8 bases. The CDR3 is 15 amino acids. Germline trimming cut 4 bases from V and 1 base from J; bases unmatched to any gene: 5. Germline CDR1 is SGHDN and CDR2 is FVKESK. In DNA, the CDR3 is TGTGCCAGCAGCCCGGCGACTAGCGCCCAAGAGACCCAGTACTTC. It yields the protein CASSPATSAQETQYF.

The chain joins TRBV6-1 to TRBJ1-5, with D uncertain. The CDR3 runs to 13 residues. V was pared by 7 bases and J by 4 bases, with 11 bases between. CDR1 is MNHNS, CDR2 SASEGT, per germline. CDR3 nucleotide sequence: TGTGCCAGCAACATAAACGTTAATCAGCCCCAGCATTTT. Amino acid sequence: CASNINVNQPQHF.

The chain employs TRBV19 and TRBJ1-2, with D unresolved. V dropped 3 bases and J dropped 8 bases, with 10 bases sitting between them. The CDR3 loop spans 12 amino acids. Germline-derived CDR1 and CDR2 are LNHDA and SQIVND (reference sequence). The CDR3 region has the DNA TGTGCCAGTAGTATTCAAAATTTGGGCTACACCTTC. Translated, it gives CASSIQNLGYTF.

This chain connects TRBV13 to TRBJ1-1; D gene unclear. The CDR3 length is 12 residues. V lost 2 bases to trimming and J lost 8 bases, with 9 bases between them. Germline V CDR1 and CDR2: PRHDT, FYEKMQ (reference sequence). The CDR3 region is CASSLTVGEAFF. The CDR3 bases are TGTGCCAGCAGCTTAACGGTGGGGGAAGCTTTCTTT. The whole variable domain, remainder taken from reference TRBV13 and TRBJ1-1, is AAGVIQSPRHLIKEKRETATLKCYPIPRHDTVYWYQQGPGQDPQFLISFYEKMQSDKGSIPDRFSAQQFSDYHSELNMSSLELGDSALYFCASSLTVGEAFFGQGTRLTVV.

The rearrangement links TRBV5-1 to TRBJ1-1, with D possibly being TRBD1 (5 bases). CDR1 is SGHRS and CDR2 is YFSETQ in the germline V gene. The CDR3 consists of 14 residues. Trimming cost V 4 bases and J 0 bases, with 10 bases left between them. In DNA, the CDR3 is TGCGCCAGCAGCCGACAGTCTATGAACACTGAAGCTTTCTTT. This codes for CASSRQSMNTEAFF.

J is TRBJ1-2 and V is TRBV28; the D gene is possibly TRBD1 (5 bases). The germline V and J ends were trimmed by 6 bases and 12 bases, with 20 bases remaining between them. The CDR3 sequence is 13 residues long. Germline V gene data show CDR1 as MDHEN and CDR2 as SYDVKM. Here the CDR3 reads CASSLRGGQIHTF. In DNA, the CDR3 is TGTGCCAGCAGCCTAAGGGGTGGCCAAATCCACACCTTC.

This rearrangement joins TRBV30 to TRBJ1-2, with no clear D. Germline V gene sequence: CDR1 GTSNPN, CDR2 SVGIG (reference sequence). The V end lost 2 bases, the J end lost 8 bases, and 12 bases lay between the germline ends. The CDR3 totals 12 residues. CDR3 sequence: CAWSTVPGGYTF. The CDR3 nucleotides read TGTGCCTGGAGTACTGTCCCCGGGGGCTACACCTTC.

The chain uses TRBV6-5 and TRBJ2-2; D ambiguous. The V gene lost 2 bases and the J gene lost 6 bases, with 13 bases spanning the gap. Germline values: CDR1 MNHEY, CDR2 SVGAGI. The CDR3 is made up of 15 amino acids. The DNA of the CDR3 is TGTGCCAGCAGTTACAAGCGTCGATATTCCGGGGAGCTGTTTTTT. As protein: CASSYKRRYSGELFF.

The V and J genes are TRBV6-1 and TRBJ2-7, with no clear D. V lost 4 bases and J lost 0, with 10 bases in between. The germline V gene has CDR1 MNHNS and CDR2 SASEGT. The CDR3 consists of 14 residues. The CDR3 protein is CASSVRDRSYEQYF. The CDR3 nucleotides are TGTGCCAGCAGTGTAAGGGATCGCTCCTACGAGCAGTACTTC.

The chain links TRBV21-1 to TRBJ2-2; the D segment call TRBD2 is taken from the table without a DNA check. TRBV21-1 counts as a pseudogene. The CDR3 loop spans 17 amino acids. The CDR3 loop is CASSKRIAGEATGELFF. Here the CDR3 DNA reads TGTGCCAGCAGCAAGAGGATAGCGGGAGAAGCAACCGGGGAGCTGTTTTTT.

In DNA form, the CDR3 reads TGTGCCAGTAGTCCAGGACTAGCGGGAGGTCGACCAGATTACGAGCAGTACTTC. Translation gives CASSPGLAGGRPDYEQYF. The chain combines TRBV19 with TRBJ2-7; 14 bases match TRBD2. The CDR3 contains 18 residues. J gave up 4 bases and V 5 bases, and 13 bases lay outside the gene matches. Per the germline V gene, CDR1 is LNHDA and CDR2 is SQIVND (reference sequence).

This chain connects TRBV28 to TRBJ1-2; tentatively, D is TRBD1 (6 bases). Germline V CDR1 and CDR2: MDHEN, SYDVKM. The CDR3 extends over 14 amino acids. V lost 6 bases and J lost 1, with 12 bases in between. In DNA form, the CDR3 reads TGTGCCAGCAGAGCCACAGGGATTAACTATGGCTACACCTTC. Protein product: CASRATGINYGYTF.

The chain links TRBV27 to TRBJ1-1; D is unclear. The germline gives CDR1 MNHEY, CDR2 SMNVEV (reference sequence). Trimming cost V 3 bases and J 0 bases, with 8 bases left between them. This CDR3 region has 14 residues. The CDR3 DNA is TGTGCCAGCAGTTTCGGCAACTTGAACACTGAAGCTTTCTTT. Translating gives CASSFGNLNTEAFF.

The chain recombines TRBV19 with TRBJ1-1, with D perhaps TRBD1 (6 bases). V lost 3 bases, J lost 3 bases, and 11 bases lay in between. Germline V gives CDR1 LNHDA, CDR2 SQIVND (reference sequence). There are 14 residues in the CDR3. CDR3 region: CASSMLGGDTEAFF. The CDR3 nucleotides read TGTGCCAGTAGTATGCTAGGGGGGGACACTGAAGCTTTCTTT.

The gene calls are TRBV15 and TRBJ2-6; the D gene is possibly TRBD1 (7 bases). Germline CDR1 LNHNV, CDR2 YYDKDF (reference sequence). The CDR3 covers 17 residues. V was trimmed by 6 bases and J by 1 base, leaving 16 bases between them. CDR3 bases: TGTGCCACCAGGGAGGGGGCGGTAGTATCTGGGGCCAACGTCCTGACTTTC. Amino acids: CATREGAVVSGANVLTF.

The rearrangement uses TRBV10-1 and TRBJ2-1; D may be TRBD2 (6 bases). V dropped 3 bases and J dropped 7 bases, with 7 bases sitting between them. CDR3 length: 12 amino acids. Germline V gene data show CDR1 as WNHNN and CDR2 as SYGVQD (reference sequence). CDR3 sequence (DNA): TGCGCCAGCAGTGATGGAGGGAATGAGCAGTTCTTC. Translating it yields CASSDGGNEQFF.